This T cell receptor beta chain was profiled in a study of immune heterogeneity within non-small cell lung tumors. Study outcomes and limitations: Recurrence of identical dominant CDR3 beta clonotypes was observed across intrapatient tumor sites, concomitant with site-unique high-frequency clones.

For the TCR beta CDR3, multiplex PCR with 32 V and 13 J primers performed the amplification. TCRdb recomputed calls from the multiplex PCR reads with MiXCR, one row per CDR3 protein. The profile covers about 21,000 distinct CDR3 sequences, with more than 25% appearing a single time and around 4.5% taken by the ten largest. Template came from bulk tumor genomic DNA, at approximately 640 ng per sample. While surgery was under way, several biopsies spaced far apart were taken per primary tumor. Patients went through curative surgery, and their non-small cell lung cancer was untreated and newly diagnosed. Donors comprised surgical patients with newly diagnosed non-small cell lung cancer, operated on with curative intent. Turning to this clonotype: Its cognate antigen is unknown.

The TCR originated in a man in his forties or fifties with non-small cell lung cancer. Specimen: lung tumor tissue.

Written as DNA, the CDR3 is TGTGCCAGCAGCCAAGATCCTCTCTCGGGAGGACGCACAGATACGCAGTATTTT. Its translation is CASSQDPLSGGRTDTQYF. V and J are TRBV14 and TRBJ2-3, with 7 positions matching TRBD2. V shed 0 bases and J 1 base; nucleotides not matched to a gene: 10. CDR3 length: 18 amino acids. Per the germline V gene, CDR1 is SGHDN and CDR2 is FVKESK.